Presented here are 5 T cell receptor beta chains from one specimen sequenced in a study of TIL therapy for anti-PD-1-resistant metastatic lung cancer. The immunoSEQ assay was v3. The assay was immunoSEQ multiplex PCR, and TCRdb's table has in-frame clones only and misses some. The sample lists about 48,000 clones, less than 75% occurring once. Time point meaning: pre-treatment sample, taken before nivolumab and TIL therapy. Pleural nodules or supraclavicular lymph nodes made up most of the excised metastases sampled. Sample: tumor tissue, taken at baseline. The receptors were gathered from a person aged 25-79 years with non-small cell lung cancer.

The chain is built from TRBV9 and TRBJ2-1; 9 bases agree with TRBD1. The germline V gene has CDR1 SGDLS and CDR2 YYNGEE. This CDR3 region has 15 residues. The V segment lost 3 bases and the J segment 2 bases; nucleotides outside the gene matches: 3. DNA of the CDR3: TGTGCCAGCAGCGCGACAGGGGGTGCCTACAATGAGCAGTTCTTC. As protein: CASSATGGAYNEQFF.

The V call is TRBV14, the J call TRBJ2-7; tentatively, D is TRBD2 (6 bases). Germline V CDR1 and CDR2: SGHDN, FVKESK. V dropped 5 bases and J dropped 3 bases, with 14 bases sitting between them. This CDR3 contains 14 residues. DNA of the CDR3: TGTGCCAGCAGCTCAACCGGGACTCTCTACGAGCAGTACTTC. It yields the protein CASSSTGTLYEQYF.

V and J are TRBV30 and TRBJ2-4, with 8 bases aligning to TRBD2. The V gene's germline CDR1 is GTSNPN and CDR2 SVGIG (reference sequence). This CDR3 is built from 13 residues. V shed 1 base, J shed 5 bases, and the junction held 1 base outside the gene matches. In nucleotides, the CDR3 is TGTGCCTGGAGTGGAGCGGGGGAAAACATTCAGTACTTC. This sequence encodes CAWSGAGENIQYF.

The V and J genes are TRBV27 and TRBJ2-3; 11 nucleotides match TRBD2. The J segment lost 7 bases and the V segment lost 4 bases, leaving 10 bases of the junction unmatched. Germline CDR1 reads MNHEY; CDR2 reads SMNVEV (reference sequence). The CDR3 is made up of 16 amino acids. The DNA of the CDR3 is TGTGCCAGCAGTTCGTTAGCGGGGGGGCAGGGGAATACGCAGTATTTT. Translated: CASSSLAGGQGNTQYF.

The chain employs TRBV6-6 and TRBJ2-2, with D uncertain. The germline V and J ends were trimmed by 2 bases and 7 bases, with 8 bases remaining between them. The CDR3 extends over 13 amino acids. Per the germline V gene, CDR1 is MNHNY and CDR2 is SVGAGI (reference sequence). The CDR3 region has the DNA TGTGCCAGCAGTTACGGTCTGAACGGGGAGCTGTTTTTT. It is translated as CASSYGLNGELFF.